This record looks at one T cell receptor beta chain sequence and its context. Its antigen is as yet unknown. These data come from a study of T cell responses to AZD1222 COVID-19 vaccine. General study findings and limits: Vaccination with two AZD1222 doses was followed by a rise in Spike-specific TCR breadth and depth.

Produced via immunoSEQ multiplex PCR; TCRdb's table is partial and in-frame only. The table includes about 90,000 clones, approximately 91% detected once. The CDR3 consists of 15 residues. J lost 5 bases, V lost 6 bases, and 11 bases had no gene match. Germline assignment: CDR1 MNHEY and CDR2 SVGAGI. The TCR originated in an adult in good health. The rearrangement joins TRBV6-5 to TRBJ2-3; TRBD2 matches at 7 bases. Here the sequenced sample was peripheral blood, taken on day 0 of AZD1222 vaccination. CDR3 residues: CASSQSGTYGDTQYF. For the CDR3, the DNA is TGTGCCAGCAGCCAGAGCGGGACTTACGGAGATACGCAGTATTTT.